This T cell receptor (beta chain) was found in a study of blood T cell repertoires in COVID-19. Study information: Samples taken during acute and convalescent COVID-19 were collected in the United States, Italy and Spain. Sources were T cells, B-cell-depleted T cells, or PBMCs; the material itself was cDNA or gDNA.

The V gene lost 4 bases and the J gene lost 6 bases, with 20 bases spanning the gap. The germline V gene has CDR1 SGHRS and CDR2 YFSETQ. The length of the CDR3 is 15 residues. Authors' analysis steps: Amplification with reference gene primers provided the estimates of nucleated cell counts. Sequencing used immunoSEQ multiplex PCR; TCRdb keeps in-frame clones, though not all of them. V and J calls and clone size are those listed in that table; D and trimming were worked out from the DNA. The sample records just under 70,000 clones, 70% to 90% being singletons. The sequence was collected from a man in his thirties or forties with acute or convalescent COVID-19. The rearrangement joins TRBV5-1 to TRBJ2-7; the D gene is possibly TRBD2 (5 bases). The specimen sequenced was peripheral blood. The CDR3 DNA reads TGCGCCAGCAGCGGTGAGATTGGGAGCTCTGGCGAGCAGTACTTC. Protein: CASSGEIGSSGEQYF.